Only a few counts were recorded for the clone carrying this TCR beta chain. Its antigen remains unknown. This sample was included in a study of beta chain features in type 1 diabetes. Expressed TCRB transcripts were sequenced after all isolated RNA was converted to cDNA. Assay used: immunoSEQ multiplex PCR; TCRdb lists only in-frame clones, some missing. The sample lists 680,000 or so clones; roughly 13% were seen once. This CDR3 has 16 amino acids. V was pared by 2 bases and J by 4 bases, with 14 bases between. Germline V CDR1 and CDR2: MNHEY, SVGAGI. General study findings and limits: All four CD4+ subsets from Type 1 diabetes patients carried moderately but significantly shorter TCRB CDR3s.

The V gene is TRBV6-5, the J gene TRBJ1-4; D is unresolved. Sequenced input: naive CD4+ T cells from blood. This clonotype was sampled from a man aged 18 to 29 with type 1 diabetes. The CDR3: CASSYGERPYNEKLFF. The DNA for the CDR3 is TGTGCCAGCAGTTACGGGGAACGGCCCTATAATGAAAAACTGTTTTTT.